This T cell receptor (beta chain) is drawn from a study of spatial heterogeneity in lung cancer. Points from the study as a whole: How many expanded intratumoral alpha and beta TCRs were present tracked the tumor mutation count, which was a count of nonsynonymous mutations.

Time point meaning: sample taken at primary tumor resection. Individually, TCR cDNA molecules were each labelled with a unique molecular identifier. One entry per CDR3 protein results from TCRdb running MiXCR on the 5' RACE reads. The sample records fewer than 9,500 distinct CDR3 sequences, about 2.7% being singletons. The V and J ends lost 5 bases and 8 bases, in that order; junction bases with no gene match: 4. The length of the CDR3 is 12 residues. Germline loops: CDR1 LGHDT, CDR2 YNNKEL (reference sequence). In its sample, this clonotype is medium-sized. Its target is not known. The TCR sequence derives from a male donor with early-stage non-small cell lung cancer. The genes are TRBV3-1 and TRBJ1-2; 8 nucleotides match TRBD1. The sample in question was lung tumor tissue, obtained at surgery. CDR3 bases: TGTGCCAGCAGCGGGACAGGTTTAGGCTACACCTTC. This sequence encodes CASSGTGLGYTF.